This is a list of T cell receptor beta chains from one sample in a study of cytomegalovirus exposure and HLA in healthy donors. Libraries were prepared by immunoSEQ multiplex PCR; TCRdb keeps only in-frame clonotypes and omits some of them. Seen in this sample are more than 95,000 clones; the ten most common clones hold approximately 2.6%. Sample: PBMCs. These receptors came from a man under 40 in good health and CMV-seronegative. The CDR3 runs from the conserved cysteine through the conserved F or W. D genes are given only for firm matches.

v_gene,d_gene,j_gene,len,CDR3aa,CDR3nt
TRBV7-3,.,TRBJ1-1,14,CASSLSGQNTEAFF,TGTGCCAGCAGCTTATCTGGGCAGAACACTGAAGCTTTCTTT
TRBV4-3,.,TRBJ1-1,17,CASSQDLGQAVNTEAFF,TGCGCCAGCAGCCAAGATTTAGGCCAGGCTGTGAACACTGAAGCTTTCTTT
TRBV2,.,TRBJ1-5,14,CASSGGGANQPQHF,TGTGCCAGCAGTGGCGGGGGAGCCAATCAGCCCCAGCATTTT
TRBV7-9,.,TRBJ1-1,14,CASSYRQANTEAFF,TGTGCCAGCAGCTACAGACAGGCGAACACTGAAGCTTTCTTT
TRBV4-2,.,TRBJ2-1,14,CASSQYRGPTEQFF,TGTGCCAGCAGCCAATACCGCGGGCCCACTGAGCAGTTCTTC
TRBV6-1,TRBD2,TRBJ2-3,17,CASSDAAGETSTDTQYF,TGTGCCAGCAGTGATGCCGCGGGAGAGACTAGCACAGATACGCAGTATTTT
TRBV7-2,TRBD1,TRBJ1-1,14,CASSSQGAGTEAFF,TGTGCCAGCAGCTCACAGGGGGCCGGCACTGAAGCTTTCTTT
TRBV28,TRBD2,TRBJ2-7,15,CASSFPTSGIYEQYF,TGTGCCAGCAGTTTTCCGACTAGCGGGATTTACGAGCAGTACTTC
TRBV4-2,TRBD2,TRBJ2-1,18,CASSLSRGEAGGPGEQFF,TGTGCCAGCAGCCTATCCCGGGGGGAGGCGGGAGGGCCAGGGGAGCAGTTCTTC
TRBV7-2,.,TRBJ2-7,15,CASSLDPQRSGEQYF,TGTGCCAGCAGCTTAGACCCCCAGCGGTCGGGGGAGCAGTACTTC
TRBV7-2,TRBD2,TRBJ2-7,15,CASSLQSGNSYEQYF,TGTGCCAGCAGCTTACAAAGCGGGAACTCCTACGAGCAGTACTTC
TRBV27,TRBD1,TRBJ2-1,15,CASSFGTGGYNEQFF,TGTGCCAGCAGTTTTGGGACAGGGGGTTACAATGAGCAGTTCTTC
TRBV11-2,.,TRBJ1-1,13,CASSFGGGTEAFF,TGTGCCAGCAGCTTTGGGGGAGGCACTGAAGCTTTCTTT
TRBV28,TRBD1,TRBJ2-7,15,CASSYYGQGGHEQYF,TGTGCCAGCAGTTACTACGGACAGGGAGGTCACGAGCAGTACTTC
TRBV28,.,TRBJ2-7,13,CASSHGTPYEQYF,TGTGCCAGCAGTCACGGGACACCCTACGAGCAGTACTTC
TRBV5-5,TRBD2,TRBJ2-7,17,CASSLGPSGRIQNEQYF,TGTGCCAGCAGCCTTGGTCCTAGCGGGAGAATTCAGAACGAGCAGTACTTC
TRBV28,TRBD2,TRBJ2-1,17,CASSPSTGLGGSSEQFF,TGTGCCAGCAGCCCTTCCACGGGACTAGGCGGGAGTTCTGAGCAGTTCTTC
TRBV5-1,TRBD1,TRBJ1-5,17,CASSLGRDSPGNQPQHF,TGCGCCAGCAGCTTGGGAAGGGACAGCCCGGGAAATCAGCCCCAGCATTTT